This T cell receptor beta chain was profiled in a study of T-cell reconstitution after alpha-beta-depleted transplantation in children. Overall study findings and caveats: At one year after transplant, newly produced T cells mostly accounted for T-cell counts and diversity. Reportedly, alpha-beta T cells present about two months post-transplant originated from several hundred expanded clones of graft origin. It was surviving recipient T cells and thymic progenitors that gave some patients high TCRbeta diversity at day 60.

On this clonotype itself: What it binds is not known.

CDR1 and CDR2 (germline): ENHRY, SYGVKD. This CDR3 contains 16 residues. Trimming cost V 6 bases and J 2 bases; bases outside gene matches: 6. Preparing the TCRbeta library involved the use of unique molecular identifiers. TCRdb re-analysed the PCR reads in MiXCR, keeping a single row per CDR3 protein. The sample has around 420,000 distinct CDR3 sequences, 16% seen once. The sequencing used PBMCs, mostly from graft donor cells, collected 360 days after TCRalphabeta/CD19-depleted stem cell transplant. The sequence came from a boy younger than two who had a stem cell transplant for Wiskott-Aldrich syndrome, so the T cells may come from the graft donor. The chain employs TRBV10-3 and TRBJ2-7; 14 bases are shared with TRBD2. The CDR3 reads CAISSPTSGGAYEQYF. The CDR3 DNA reads as TGTGCCATCAGCTCTCCGACTAGCGGGGGGGCCTACGAGCAGTACTTC.